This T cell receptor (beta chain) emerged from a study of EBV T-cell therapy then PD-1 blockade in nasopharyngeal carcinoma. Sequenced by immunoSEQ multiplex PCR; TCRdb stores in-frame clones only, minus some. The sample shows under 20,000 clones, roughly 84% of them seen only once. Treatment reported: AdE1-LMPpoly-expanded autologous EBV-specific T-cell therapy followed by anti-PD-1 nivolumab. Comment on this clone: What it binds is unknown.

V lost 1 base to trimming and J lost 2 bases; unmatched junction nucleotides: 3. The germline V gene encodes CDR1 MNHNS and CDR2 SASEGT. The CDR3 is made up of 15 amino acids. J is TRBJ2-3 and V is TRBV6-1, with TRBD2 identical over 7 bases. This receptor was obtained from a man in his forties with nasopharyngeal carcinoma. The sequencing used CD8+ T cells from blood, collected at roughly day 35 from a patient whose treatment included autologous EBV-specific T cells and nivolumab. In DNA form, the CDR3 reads TGTGCCAGCAGTGAAGGGACTAGACACACAGATACGCAGTATTTT. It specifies CASSEGTRHTDTQYF.